The present T cell receptor beta chain was sequenced within a study of T cell repertoires in cytomegalovirus infection. Study-wide background: Recently identified HLA-C-restricted CMV epitopes were among the peptides used. In public TCR beta signatures, there were indications of both CMV infection and matching HLA type. Findings of the study overall: What dominated the ex vivo response were HLA-C-restricted CMV-specific TCR beta clonotypes.

A single record per CDR3 protein comes from TCRdb applying MiXCR to the reads. Counted here are about 830,000 distinct CDR3 sequences, approximately 30% occurring once; the ten biggest clones make up around 12%. Germline V lookup: CDR1 SQVTM, CDR2 ANQGSEA. The CDR3 has 12 amino acids. Trimming pared 5 bases from V and 6 bases from J, leaving 13 bases between. Comments on this clonotype: As yet, its antigen is unknown.

Material: cultured CD8+ T cells from PBMCs, obtained from culture after CMV antigen stimulation. V gene TRBV29-1 combines with J gene TRBJ1-1; D might be TRBD1 (6 bases). The sequence was obtained from a human donor in good health (CMV status not recorded). Some clones in this sample may be carry-over from other donors' samples. The CDR3 region is CSVKYGTPEAFF. The DNA of the CDR3 is TGCAGCGTTAAATACGGGACACCTGAAGCTTTCTTT.